These T cell receptor beta chains were read from a single sample in a study of cytomegalovirus exposure and HLA in healthy donors. Here immunoSEQ multiplex PCR was the method, and the copy in TCRdb shows in-frame clones only, minus some. Its clone listing holds 150,000 to 200,000 clones. Sequenced material: PBMCs. The receptors shown here come from a woman between 18 and 29 years old in good health and CMV-seropositive. CDR3s include the opening cysteine and the closing phenylalanine or tryptophan. A D gene is named only where the DNA matches it firmly.

TRBV9	-	TRBJ1-2	CASSVGDIGYGYTF	TGTGCCAGCAGCGTCGGGGACATTGGCTATGGCTACACCTTC
TRBV6-1	TRBD2	TRBJ2-4	CASSVGDWTSNIQYF	TGTGCCAGCAGTGTGGGGGATTGGACTAGCAACATTCAGTACTTC
TRBV20-1	-	TRBJ1-2	CSHKGGEGYTF	TGCAGTCACAAGGGAGGTGAAGGCTACACCTTC
TRBV11-2	-	TRBJ1-1	CASSLGQGMNTEAFF	TGTGCCAGCAGCTTAGGGCAGGGGATGAACACTGAAGCTTTCTTT
TRBV6-1	-	TRBJ2-7	CASEREQYF	TGTGCCAGCGAGCGGGAGCAGTACTTC
TRBV27	TRBD1	TRBJ1-4	CASSSTGFFNEKLFF	TGTGCCAGCAGTTCGACAGGGTTCTTCAATGAAAAACTGTTTTTT
TRBV9	-	TRBJ1-2	CASSVVQGMPYGYTF	TGTGCCAGCAGCGTAGTGCAGGGGATGCCTTATGGCTACACCTTC
TRBV7-2	-	TRBJ1-5	CASSLRPGSGDQPQHF	TGTGCCAGCAGCTTACGCCCTGGGTCCGGGGATCAGCCCCAGCATTTT
TRBV5-6	TRBD2	TRBJ2-5	CASSLAPSGGGYQETQYF	TGTGCCAGCAGCTTGGCCCCTAGCGGGGGGGGGTACCAAGAGACCCAGTACTTC
TRBV5-6	-	TRBJ2-4	CASSLFRGGASLGNIQYF	TGTGCCAGCAGCTTGTTTCGAGGGGGGGCCAGCCTGGGAAACATTCAGTACTTC
TRBV19	TRBD1	TRBJ1-1	CASSIALTGEAFF	TGTGCCAGTAGTATAGCTTTGACAGGGGAAGCTTTCTTT
TRBV2	TRBD2	TRBJ2-1	CASSPSGSSYNEQFF	TGTGCCAGCAGCCCTAGCGGGAGCTCCTACAATGAGCAGTTCTTC
TRBV5-6	TRBD1	TRBJ1-2	CASSLPGQGNYGYTF	TGTGCCAGCAGCTTACCGGGACAGGGCAACTATGGCTACACCTTC
TRBV4-3	TRBD2	TRBJ2-1	CASSQEAGGQSYNEQFF	TGCGCCAGCAGCCAAGAGGCGGGGGGCCAATCCTACAATGAGCAGTTCTTC
TRBV5-4	-	TRBJ2-3	CAGRSGVGDRDTQYF	TGTGCCGGTCGGTCCGGGGTCGGGGATAGAGATACGCAGTATTTT
TRBV6-5	TRBD1	TRBJ2-5	CASTNLLGGRETQYF	TGTGCCAGCACGAACCTCTTAGGGGGCCGGGAGACCCAGTACTTC
TRBV6-5	TRBD1	TRBJ2-7	CASSYGQGSGDEQYF	TGTGCCAGCAGTTACGGACAGGGGTCTGGGGACGAGCAGTACTTC
TRBV4-1	-	TRBJ1-6	CASSQAGFFSPLHF	TGCGCCAGCAGCCAAGCAGGGTTTTTTTCACCCCTCCACTTT
TRBV7-3	-	TRBJ1-2	CASSLMAVQGGYTF	TGTGCCAGCAGCTTAATGGCGGTCCAGGGAGGCTACACCTTC
TRBV5-1	TRBD1	TRBJ2-7	CASRGQGSNYEQYF	TGCGCCAGCAGGGGACAGGGGAGTAACTACGAGCAGTACTTC
TRBV5-5	-	TRBJ1-5	CASSLDPVSNQPQHF	TGTGCCAGCAGCTTGGACCCAGTTAGCAATCAGCCCCAGCATTTT
TRBV4-1	-	TRBJ2-3	CASSQDSPGGGRTDTQYF	TGCGCCAGCAGCCAAGATAGCCCCGGAGGGGGCCGCACAGATACGCAGTATTTT
TRBV7-9	TRBD1	TRBJ1-6	CASSPRVDRGPNSPLHF	TGTGCCAGCAGCCCTCGCGTGGACAGGGGACCTAATTCACCCCTCCACTTT
TRBV4-2	-	TRBJ1-4	CASSQVFSKEEKLFF	TGTGCCAGCAGCCAAGTCTTTTCGAAGGAGGAAAAACTGTTTTTT
TRBV30	-	TRBJ2-7	CAWLVRNSYEQYF	TGTGCCTGGCTCGTGAGGAACTCCTACGAGCAGTACTTC
TRBV5-4	-	TRBJ1-1	CASSPGGNTEAFF	TGTGCCAGCAGCCCCGGGGGGAACACTGAAGCTTTCTTT
TRBV5-1	TRBD1	TRBJ1-1	CASSEETGWDTEAFF	TGCGCCAGCAGCGAGGAGACAGGGTGGGACACTGAAGCTTTCTTT
TRBV6-1	-	TRBJ2-1	CASSVGSEMVF	TGTGCCAGCTCCGTCGGGTCTGAAATGGTCTTC
TRBV15	TRBD1	TRBJ2-7	CATSRDAPGTGMDEQYF	TGTGCCACCAGCAGAGATGCGCCGGGGACAGGTATGGACGAGCAGTACTTC
TRBV11-3	TRBD1	TRBJ2-1	CASSSRDSPNEQFF	TGTGCCAGCAGCTCCCGGGACAGTCCGAATGAGCAGTTCTTC
TRBV9	-	TRBJ2-7	CASGNSLSYEQYF	TGTGCCAGCGGTAACAGCCTCTCCTACGAGCAGTACTTC
TRBV18	TRBD1	TRBJ2-3	CASSPPGQGSDTQYF	TGTGCCAGCTCACCCCCGGGACAGGGGTCAGATACGCAGTATTTT
TRBV10-3	-	TRBJ1-2	CAVMGSEGNYGYTF	TGTGCCGTCATGGGTTCGGAGGGAAACTATGGCTACACCTTC